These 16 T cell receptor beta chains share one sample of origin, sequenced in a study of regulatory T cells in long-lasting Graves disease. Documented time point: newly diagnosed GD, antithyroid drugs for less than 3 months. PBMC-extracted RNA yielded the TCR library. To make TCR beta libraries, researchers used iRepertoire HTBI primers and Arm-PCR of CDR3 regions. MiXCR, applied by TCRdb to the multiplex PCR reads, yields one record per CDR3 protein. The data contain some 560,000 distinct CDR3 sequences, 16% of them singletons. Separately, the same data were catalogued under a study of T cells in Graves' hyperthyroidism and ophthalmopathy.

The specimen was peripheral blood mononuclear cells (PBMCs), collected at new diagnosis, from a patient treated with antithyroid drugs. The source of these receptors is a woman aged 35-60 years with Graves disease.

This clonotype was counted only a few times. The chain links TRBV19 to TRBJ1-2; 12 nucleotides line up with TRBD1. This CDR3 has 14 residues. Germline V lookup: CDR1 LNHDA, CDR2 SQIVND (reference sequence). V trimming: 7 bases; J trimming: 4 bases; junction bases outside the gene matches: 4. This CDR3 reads CASMGTGGVYGYTF. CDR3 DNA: TGTGCCAGTATGGGGACAGGGGGCGTCTATGGCTACACCTTC.

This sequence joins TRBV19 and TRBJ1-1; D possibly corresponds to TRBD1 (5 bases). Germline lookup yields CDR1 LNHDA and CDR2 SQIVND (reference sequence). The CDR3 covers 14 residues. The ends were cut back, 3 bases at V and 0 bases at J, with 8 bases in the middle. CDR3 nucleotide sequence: TGTGCCAGTAGTATGGGACCGATGAACACTGAAGCTTTCTTT. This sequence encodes CASSMGPMNTEAFF.

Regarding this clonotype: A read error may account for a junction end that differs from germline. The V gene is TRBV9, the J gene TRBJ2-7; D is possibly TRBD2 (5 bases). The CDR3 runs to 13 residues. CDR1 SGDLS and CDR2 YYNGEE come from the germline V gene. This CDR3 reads CASSVDEGNERYF. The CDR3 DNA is TGTGCCAGCAGCGTAGACGAGGGAAACGAGCGGTACTTC.

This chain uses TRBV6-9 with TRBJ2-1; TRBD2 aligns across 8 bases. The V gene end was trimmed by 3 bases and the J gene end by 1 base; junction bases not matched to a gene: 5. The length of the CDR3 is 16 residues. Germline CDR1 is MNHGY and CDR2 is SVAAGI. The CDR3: CASSYSAGGSYNEQFF. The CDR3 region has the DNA TGTGCCAGCAGTTACTCTGCGGGGGGTTCCTACAATGAGCAGTTCTTC.

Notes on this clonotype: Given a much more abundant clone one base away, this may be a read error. The CDR3 reads CASSRDPAGGNEQYF. The CDR3, as DNA: TGTGCCAGCAGCCGAGATCCAGCGGGGGGAAACGAGCAGTACTTC. The V gene is TRBV3-1, the J gene TRBJ2-7; TRBD2 agrees at 9 bases. CDR3 length: 15 amino acids. V gave up 4 bases and J gave up 5 bases; unmatched junction bases: 9. Germline loops: CDR1 LGHDT, CDR2 YNNKEL (reference sequence).

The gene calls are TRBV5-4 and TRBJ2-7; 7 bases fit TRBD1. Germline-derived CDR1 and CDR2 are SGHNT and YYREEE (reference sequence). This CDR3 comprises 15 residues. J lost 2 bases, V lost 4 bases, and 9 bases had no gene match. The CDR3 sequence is CASSPRQGRAYEQYF. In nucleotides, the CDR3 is TGTGCCAGCAGCCCCCGACAGGGACGGGCCTACGAGCAGTACTTC.

DNA for the CDR3: TGTGCCAGCAGCTTAAGGGGCGGGGGTAACTCCTACAATGAGCAGTTCTTC. Its translation is CASSLRGGGNSYNEQFF. The rearrangement joins TRBV12-3 or TRBV12-4 to TRBJ2-1, with TRBD2 matching over 7 bases. This CDR3 has 17 amino acids. Trimming at V came to 6 bases and at J to 0 bases, leaving 11 bases not matched to a gene.

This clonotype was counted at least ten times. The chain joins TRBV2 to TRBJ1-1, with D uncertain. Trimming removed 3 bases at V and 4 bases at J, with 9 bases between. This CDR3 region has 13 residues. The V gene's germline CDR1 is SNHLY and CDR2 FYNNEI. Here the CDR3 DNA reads TGTGCCAGCAGTGATAGAGGATCCACTGAAGCTTTCTTT. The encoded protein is CASSDRGSTEAFF.

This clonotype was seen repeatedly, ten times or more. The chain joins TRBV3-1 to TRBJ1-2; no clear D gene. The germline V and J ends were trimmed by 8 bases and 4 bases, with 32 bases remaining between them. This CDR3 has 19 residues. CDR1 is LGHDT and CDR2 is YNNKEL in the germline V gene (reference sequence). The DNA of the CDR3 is TGTGCCAGCGGTGGCCAGACCACTACCCCTGAATTAATTGGCTATGGCTACACCTTC. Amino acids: CASGGQTTTPELIGYGYTF.

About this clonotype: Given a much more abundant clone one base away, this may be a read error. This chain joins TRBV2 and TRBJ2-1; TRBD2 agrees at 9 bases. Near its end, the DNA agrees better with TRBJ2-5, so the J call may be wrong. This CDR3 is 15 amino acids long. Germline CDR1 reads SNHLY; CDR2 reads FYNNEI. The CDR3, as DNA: TGTGCCAGCAGTGAAATTAGCGGGGGTCTAGGGGCCCAGTACTTC. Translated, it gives CASSEISGGLGAQYF.

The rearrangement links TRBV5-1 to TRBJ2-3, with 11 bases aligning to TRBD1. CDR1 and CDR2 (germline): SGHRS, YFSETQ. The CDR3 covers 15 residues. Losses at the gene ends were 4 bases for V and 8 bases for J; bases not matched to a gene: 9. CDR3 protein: CASSPGTGGGSTQYF. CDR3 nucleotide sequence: TGCGCCAGCAGCCCCGGGACAGGGGGTGGAAGTACGCAGTATTTT.

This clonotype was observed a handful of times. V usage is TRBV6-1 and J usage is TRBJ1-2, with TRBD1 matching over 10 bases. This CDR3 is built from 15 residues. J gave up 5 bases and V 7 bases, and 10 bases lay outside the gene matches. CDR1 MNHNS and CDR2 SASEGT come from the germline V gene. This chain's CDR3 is CASIPYPGQGYGYTF. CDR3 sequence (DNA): TGTGCCAGCATCCCCTACCCGGGACAGGGGTATGGCTACACCTTC.

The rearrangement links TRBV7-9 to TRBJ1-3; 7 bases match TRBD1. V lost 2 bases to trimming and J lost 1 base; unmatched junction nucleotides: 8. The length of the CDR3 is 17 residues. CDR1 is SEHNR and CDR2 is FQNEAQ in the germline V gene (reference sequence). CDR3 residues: CASSLKDRTYSGNTIYF. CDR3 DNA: TGTGCCAGCAGCTTAAAGGACAGGACCTATTCTGGAAACACCATATATTTT.

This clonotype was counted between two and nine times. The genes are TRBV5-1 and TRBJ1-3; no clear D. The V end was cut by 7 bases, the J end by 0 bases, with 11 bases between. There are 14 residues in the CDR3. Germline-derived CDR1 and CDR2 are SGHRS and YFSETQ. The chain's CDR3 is CASGRGVSGNTIYF. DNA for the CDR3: TGCGCCAGCGGACGGGGAGTCTCTGGAAACACCATATATTTT.

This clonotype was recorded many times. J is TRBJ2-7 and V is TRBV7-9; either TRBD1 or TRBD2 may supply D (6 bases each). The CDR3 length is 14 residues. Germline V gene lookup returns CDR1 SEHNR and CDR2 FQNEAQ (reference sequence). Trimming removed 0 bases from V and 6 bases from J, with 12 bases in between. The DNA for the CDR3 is TGTGCCAGCAGCTTAGCGTCGGGGGCTGGCGAGCAGTACTTC. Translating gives CASSLASGAGEQYF.

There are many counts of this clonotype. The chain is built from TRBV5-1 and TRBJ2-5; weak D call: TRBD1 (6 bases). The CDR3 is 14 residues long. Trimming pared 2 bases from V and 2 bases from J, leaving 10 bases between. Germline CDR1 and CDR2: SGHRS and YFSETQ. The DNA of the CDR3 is TGCGCCAGCAGCTTAGGGACACCTCAAGAGACCCAGTACTTC. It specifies CASSLGTPQETQYF.